This T cell receptor beta chain derives from a study of shared clonotypes between healthy human individuals. This CDR3 is 18 amino acids long. Germline CDR1 and CDR2: LNHDA and SQIVND (reference sequence). V shed 5 bases and J 1 base; nucleotides not matched to a gene: 12. Only in-frame clones appear in the TCRdb table, and some are missing; sequencing was by immunoSEQ multiplex PCR. The data contain 2 million to 2.5 million clones, 93% of them seen just once; the ten biggest clones take up 0.35% to 0.45%. This sequence was found in a man aged 18 to 35 in good health. Some clones in this sample may be carry-over from other donors' samples. The chain couples TRBV19 to TRBJ1-1; TRBD1 matches at 11 bases. The sequenced sample was naive CD4+ T cells from PBMCs. The subset was: CD45RA+ positively selected. CDR3 residues: CASSGLRTGGGGNTEAFF. CDR3 nucleotide sequence: TGTGCCAGTAGTGGACTCCGGACAGGGGGCGGCGGGAACACTGAAGCTTTCTTT.